Reported below is one T cell receptor (beta chain). The target antigen is unknown. The entry originates in a study of lymphopenia after photon versus proton radiotherapy. General study results and limits: Photon-treated patients lost naive T cells and TCR diversity; proton-treated stayed stable.

The CDR3 is made up of 13 amino acids. The V end lost 2 bases, the J end lost 0 bases, and 5 bases lay between the germline ends. CDR1 and CDR2 from the germline V gene are SGHRS and YFSETQ. Sequenced by immunoSEQ multiplex PCR; TCRdb stores in-frame clones only, minus some. The sample holds approximately 160,000 clones, more than 85% seen once. This specimen consisted of peripheral blood, obtained from a patient treated with photon-based radiotherapy. The chain links TRBV5-1 to TRBJ1-1; D gene unclear. The clonotype was recovered from a man in his forties or fifties with gastric cancer. The CDR3 reads CASSFEVNTEAFF. The CDR3 nucleotides are TGCGCCAGCAGCTTTGAGGTGAACACTGAAGCTTTCTTT.